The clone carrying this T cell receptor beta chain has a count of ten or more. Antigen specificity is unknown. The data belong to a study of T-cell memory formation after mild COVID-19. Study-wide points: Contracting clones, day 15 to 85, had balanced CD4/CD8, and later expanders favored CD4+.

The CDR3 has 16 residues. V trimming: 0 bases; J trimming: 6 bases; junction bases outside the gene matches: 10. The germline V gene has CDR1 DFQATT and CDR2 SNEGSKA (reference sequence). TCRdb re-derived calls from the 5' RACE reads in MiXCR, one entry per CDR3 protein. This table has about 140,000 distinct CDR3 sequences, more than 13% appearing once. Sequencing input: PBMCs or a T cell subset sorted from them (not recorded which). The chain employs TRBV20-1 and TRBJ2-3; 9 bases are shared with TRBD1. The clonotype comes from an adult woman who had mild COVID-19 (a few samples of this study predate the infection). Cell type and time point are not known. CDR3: CSARDGYRGHGDTQYF. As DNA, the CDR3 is TGCAGTGCTAGAGATGGATACAGGGGGCACGGTGATACGCAGTATTTT.